The 26 T cell receptor beta chains given below trace back to one sample, sequenced in a study of shared clonotypes between healthy human individuals. Profiled with immunoSEQ multiplex PCR; TCRdb holds only in-frame clones, not every one. The repertoire includes about 2.4 million clones, 85% to 95% of them detected once, and about 0.13% sits in the top ten. The sample was naive CD4+ T cells sorted from blood. Sample subset: CD45RA+ positively selected. Receptors were obtained from a man aged 18 to 35 in good health.

Worth noting for this clone: At one end, the junction sequence differs from germline, possibly due to a read error. This chain connects TRBV20-1 to TRBJ2-7; 9 positions match TRBD1. Germline loops: CDR1 DFQATT, CDR2 SNEGSKA (reference sequence). This CDR3 comprises 8 residues. The CDR3 reads CSPGQGHF. The CDR3, as DNA: TGCAGCCCGGGACAGGGCCACTTC.

In this sample, this clone turned up once. V is TRBV28 and J is TRBJ2-3; 7 bases align to TRBD2. Unmatched junction bases numbered 7, after V lost 1 base and J lost 3 bases. From germline, CDR1 is MDHEN and CDR2 SYDVKM. The CDR3 sequence is 16 residues long. As DNA, the CDR3 is TGTGCCAGCAGTTTATCGGGGACTACCGGGACAGATACGCAGTATTTT. This codes for CASSLSGTTGTDTQYF.

The chain combines TRBV2 with TRBJ2-1; tentatively, D is TRBD1 (6 bases). Between the trimmed V and J ends, which lost 1 base and 13 bases, there was a span of 11 bases. Per the germline V gene, CDR1 is SNHLY and CDR2 is FYNNEI. The CDR3 totals 12 residues. The CDR3 DNA sequence: TGTGCCAGCAGTGAAGTCAGGGGAGCCCAGTTCTTC. Its translation is CASSEVRGAQFF.

This clone is a singleton in its sample. This sequence joins TRBV19 and TRBJ2-3; D is possibly TRBD1 (5 bases). CDR1 is LNHDA, CDR2 SQIVND, per germline (reference sequence). The V and J ends lost 5 bases and 9 bases respectively, with 15 bases between them. The CDR3 length is 13 residues. CDR3 protein: CASSPQGEATQYF. The DNA of the CDR3 is TGTGCCAGTAGTCCTCAGGGTGAGGCGACGCAGTATTTT.

V usage is TRBV5-1 and J usage is TRBJ2-5; D is perhaps TRBD2 (7 bases). Germline CDR1 and CDR2: SGHRS and YFSETQ. This CDR3 is built from 16 residues. The ends were cut back, 4 bases at V and 6 bases at J, with 22 bases in the middle. The chain's CDR3 is CASSPGGGEPRQTQYF. The CDR3 nucleotides are TGCGCCAGCAGCCCCGGAGGGGGGGAACCAAGACAGACCCAGTACTTC.

The V and J genes are TRBV27 and TRBJ2-7; D is unclear. In germline, CDR1 is MNHEY, CDR2 SMNVEV (reference sequence). This CDR3 has 15 amino acids. V was clipped by 3 bases and J by 2 bases, with 14 bases between them. This CDR3 reads CASSFHRKSPYEQYF. CDR3 coding DNA: TGTGCCAGCAGTTTTCATAGGAAGTCTCCCTACGAGCAGTACTTC.

The chain has TRBV7-2 and TRBJ1-1, with a weak D call TRBD1 (5 bases). V was cut by 1 base and J by 4 bases, with 13 bases left in between. Germline V gives CDR1 SGHTA, CDR2 FQGNSA. This CDR3 contains 15 residues. Here the CDR3 DNA reads TGTGCCAGCAGCTTAGTATCTGTGGGGGGCACTGAAGCTTTCTTT. Its protein is CASSLVSVGGTEAFF.

This clone occurred once. This chain connects TRBV6-5 to TRBJ1-5, with D possibly matching TRBD1 (6 bases). Per the germline V gene, CDR1 is MNHEY and CDR2 is SVGAGI. This CDR3 has 15 residues. Trimming pared 4 bases from V and 3 bases from J, leaving 13 bases between. CDR3 sequence reads: CASSSGDSTNQPQHF. CDR3 DNA: TGTGCCAGCAGTTCAGGGGATTCGACCAATCAGCCCCAGCATTTT.

This chain connects TRBV2 to TRBJ2-7, with 12 bases matching TRBD1. After removal of 7 bases from V and 3 bases from J, the junction contained 4 bases not matched to a gene. There are 14 residues in the CDR3. Germline assignment: CDR1 SNHLY and CDR2 FYNNEI. Here the CDR3 reads CASIGTGGLYEQYF. Written as DNA, the CDR3 is TGTGCCAGCATTGGGACAGGGGGCCTCTACGAGCAGTACTTC. Looking up the rest from reference TRBV2 and TRBJ2-7 gives the full variable domain: EPEVTQTPSHQVTQMGQEVILRCVPISNHLYFYWYRQILGQKVEFLVSFYNNEISEKSEIFDDQFSVERPDGSNFTLKIRSTKLEDSAMYFCASIGTGGLYEQYFGPGTRLTVT.

This chain links TRBV14 with TRBJ2-2; D might be TRBD1 or TRBD2, each matching 5 bases. The germline V and J ends were trimmed by 4 bases and 3 bases, with 6 bases remaining between them. CDR3 length equals 13 residues. The V gene's germline CDR1 is SGHDN and CDR2 FVKESK. The CDR3 sequence is CASSRGDTGELFF. The CDR3 nucleotides read TGTGCCAGCAGCCGAGGGGACACCGGGGAGCTGTTTTTT.

About this clone itself: Other DNA sequences in this sample translate to the same CDR3. J is TRBJ2-2 and V is TRBV10-3; D is unclear. CDR3 length: 14 amino acids. Germline V lookup: CDR1 ENHRY, CDR2 SYGVKD. Deletions cut 2 bases from V and 2 bases from J, with 6 bases between. In nucleotides, the CDR3 is TGTGCCATCAGTGAGGGTGGCAACACCGGGGAGCTGTTTTTT. Its translation: CAISEGGNTGELFF.

The chain links TRBV6-1 to TRBJ2-7; 7 bases line up with TRBD1. The CDR3 has 14 amino acids. Trimming removed 2 bases from V and 2 bases from J; junction bases left unmatched: 3. CDR1 is MNHNS and CDR2 is SASEGT in the germline V gene. Here the CDR3 reads CASSERQGAYEQYF. The DNA for the CDR3 is TGTGCCAGCAGTGAACGGCAGGGGGCCTACGAGCAGTACTTC.

The CDR3 DNA reads TGCGCCAGCAGCCAAGACAGGCTCCCGTTCACAGATACGCAGTATTTT. It specifies CASSQDRLPFTDTQYF. The rearrangement uses TRBV4-3 and TRBJ2-3; D unresolved. V was trimmed by 0 bases and J by 2 bases, leaving 12 bases between them. CDR3 length: 16 residues. Germline V gene sequence: CDR1 LGHNA, CDR2 YSLEER.

Regarding this clone: The junction and the germline gene differ at one end; a read error may be behind it. The V call is TRBV29-1, the J call TRBJ1-4; weak D call: TRBD1 (6 bases). The CDR3 has 11 residues. Germline CDR1 SQVTM, CDR2 ANQGSEA. This CDR3 reads CSVLRQAGFLF. As DNA, the CDR3 is TGCAGCGTATTACGACAGGCGGGTTTTCTTTTT.

The gene calls are TRBV10-3 and TRBJ1-2; a possible D gene is TRBD1 (6 bases). The V end was cut by 10 bases, the J end by 0 bases, with 18 bases between. CDR1 and CDR2 from the germline V gene are ENHRY and SYGVKD. The CDR3 is 15 residues long. CDR3 protein: CATVSGGGSNYGYTF. DNA of the CDR3: TGTGCCACGGTCAGTGGAGGGGGATCTAACTATGGCTACACCTTC.

This clone appeared a single time. The V gene is TRBV5-1, the J gene TRBJ1-1; no definite D call. The length of the CDR3 is 12 residues. Trimming removed 3 bases at V and 8 bases at J, with 11 bases between. Per the germline V gene, CDR1 is SGHRS and CDR2 is YFSETQ. This chain's CDR3 is CASSYPGIEAFF. The DNA of the CDR3 is TGCGCCAGCAGCTACCCGGGGATCGAAGCTTTCTTT.

V and J are TRBV6-5 and TRBJ2-1; 9 positions match TRBD2. The CDR3 loop spans 15 amino acids. Germline CDR1 and CDR2: MNHEY and SVGAGI. The trim removed 6 bases at V and 5 bases at J, leaving 8 bases unmatched. The CDR3: CASSTGREGNNEQFF. The CDR3 DNA is TGTGCCAGCAGCACGGGGCGGGAGGGAAACAATGAGCAGTTCTTC.

The gene calls are TRBV4-1 and TRBJ1-2; no reliable D call. Germline V gives CDR1 MGHRA, CDR2 YSYEKL. V was shortened by 3 bases and J by 7 bases, with 21 bases between the two germline ends. The CDR3 is 16 amino acids. CDR3 sequence reads: CASSQNQVEVSGGYTF. The CDR3 region has the DNA TGCGCCAGCAGCCAGAACCAGGTGGAAGTATCGGGTGGCTACACCTTC.

J is TRBJ2-2 and V is TRBV12-5; possibly TRBD1 for D (6 bases). CDR3 length equals 16 residues. The V gene's germline CDR1 is LGHNT and CDR2 FRNRAP. The ends were cut back, 5 bases at V and 1 base at J, with 14 bases in the middle. The CDR3 spells CASGPPGTKNTGELFF. CDR3 DNA: TGTGCTAGTGGTCCGCCCGGGACAAAGAACACCGGGGAGCTGTTTTTT.

The chain uses TRBV14 and TRBJ2-1; D unresolved. Trimming took off 1 base at V and 10 bases at J, with 8 bases between the two ends. CDR1 and CDR2 from the germline V gene are SGHDN and FVKESK. This CDR3 comprises 12 residues. CDR3 sequence: CASSQAAREQFF. CDR3 bases: TGTGCCAGCAGCCAAGCGGCTAGGGAGCAGTTCTTC.

V gene TRBV7-2 combines with J gene TRBJ2-1; no clear D gene. Germline V gives CDR1 SGHTA, CDR2 FQGNSA. V was shortened by 5 bases and J by 12 bases, with 11 bases between the two germline ends. The CDR3 length is 11 residues. The CDR3 spells CASSPDLRQFF. The CDR3 DNA reads TGTGCCAGCAGCCCCGATCTTAGGCAGTTCTTC.

The chain combines TRBV10-3 with TRBJ2-3; a weak D match, TRBD1 (6 bases). Trimming took off 8 bases at V and 2 bases at J, with 14 bases between the two ends. The CDR3 has 14 amino acids. Germline CDR1 ENHRY, CDR2 SYGVKD. The DNA for the CDR3 is TGTGCCATCGCGAGGACAGCGGACACAGATACGCAGTATTTT. Protein: CAIARTADTDTQYF.

The chain links TRBV11-2 to TRBJ2-7; D ambiguous. CDR1 and CDR2 from the germline V gene are SGHAT and FQNNGV. This CDR3 contains 15 residues. The ends were cut back, 0 bases at V and 0 bases at J, with 9 bases in the middle. CDR3 nucleotides: TGTGCCAGCAGCTTAGATGGCTTCCGCTCCTACGAGCAGTACTTC. It encodes CASSLDGFRSYEQYF.

V gene TRBV10-3 combines with J gene TRBJ2-7, with 8 bases that match TRBD1. The V gene's germline CDR1 is ENHRY and CDR2 SYGVKD. The V gene end was trimmed by 4 bases and the J gene end by 3 bases; junction bases not matched to a gene: 11. CDR3 length equals 16 residues. In nucleotides, the CDR3 is TGTGCCATCAGTGCGTCGTCGGGGACAGGCCGCTACGAGCAGTACTTC. Protein sequence: CAISASSGTGRYEQYF.

The J gene is TRBJ1-3, the V gene TRBV30; D gene uncertain. V lost 4 bases, J lost 4 bases, and 5 bases lay in between. This CDR3 is built from 11 residues. From germline, CDR1 is GTSNPN and CDR2 SVGIG (reference sequence). The CDR3 reads CAWKDGNTIYF. As DNA, the CDR3 is TGTGCCTGGAAAGACGGAAACACCATATATTTT. Full variable domain (outside the CDR3, taken from reference TRBV30 and TRBJ1-3): SQTIHQWPATLVQPVGSPLSLECTVEGTSNPNLYWYRQAAGRGLQLLFYSVGIGQISSEVPQNLSASRPQDRQFILSSKKLLLSDSGFYLCAWKDGNTIYFGEGSWLTVV.

This chain links TRBV19 with TRBJ2-7; D unresolved. The V end lost 7 bases, the J end lost 5 bases, and 12 bases lay between the germline ends. Per the germline V gene, CDR1 is LNHDA and CDR2 is SQIVND (reference sequence). This CDR3 has 12 amino acids. In nucleotides, the CDR3 is TGTGCCAGTATTAATAGTCCCCACGAGCAGTACTTC. Translation gives CASINSPHEQYF.